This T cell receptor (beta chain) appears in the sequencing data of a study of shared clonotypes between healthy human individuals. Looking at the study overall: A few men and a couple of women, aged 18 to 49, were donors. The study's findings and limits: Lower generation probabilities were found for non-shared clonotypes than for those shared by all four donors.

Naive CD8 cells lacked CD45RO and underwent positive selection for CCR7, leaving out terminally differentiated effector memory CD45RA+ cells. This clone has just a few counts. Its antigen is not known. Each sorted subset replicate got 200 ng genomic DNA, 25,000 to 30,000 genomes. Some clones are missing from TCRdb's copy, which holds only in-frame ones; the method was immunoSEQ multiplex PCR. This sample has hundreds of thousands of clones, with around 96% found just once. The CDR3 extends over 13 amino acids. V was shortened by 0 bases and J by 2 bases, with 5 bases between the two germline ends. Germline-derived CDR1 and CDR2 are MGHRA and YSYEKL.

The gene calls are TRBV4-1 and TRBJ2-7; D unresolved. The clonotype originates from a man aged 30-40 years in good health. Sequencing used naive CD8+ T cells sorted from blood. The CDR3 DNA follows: TGCGCCAGCAGCCAAGACGGAGCCTACGAGCAGTACTTC. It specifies CASSQDGAYEQYF.